This T cell receptor (beta chain) derives from a study of blood T cell repertoires in COVID-19. Study-level background: The study drew acute and convalescent COVID-19 samples from the United States, Italy and Spain. From T cells, B-cell-depleted T cells, or PBMCs came the material, which was cDNA or gDNA.

CDR3 length: 13 amino acids. Germline lookup yields CDR1 LGHNA and CDR2 YSLEER. Trimming shortened V by 0 bases and J by 4 bases, and 4 bases separated the two germline ends. In the study's own analysis: Reference gene primer amplification gave nucleated cell count estimates. TCRdb's copy holds only in-frame clones and misses some; the assay was immunoSEQ multiplex PCR. Clonal size and the V and J genes are those of that table, whereas D and trimming came from the DNA. The data contain about 260,000 clones, about 87% of them seen just once; the ten biggest clones take up more than 8.5%. Seattle's enrolled individuals joined amid active infection and were then monitored longitudinally.

Sequencing was done on a sample of peripheral blood. The chain couples TRBV4-3 to TRBJ1-5; no firm D call. This clonotype was obtained from a woman aged 70-85 years with COVID-19, enrolled during active disease. DNA for the CDR3: TGCGCCAGCAGCCAAGACAGGAATCAGCCCCAGCATTTT. Translated: CASSQDRNQPQHF.